The rows below give T cell receptor beta chains drawn from one sample of a study of CD8+CD57+ T cells in acquired aplastic anemia. TCRdb called the reads again in MiXCR, with one record for every CDR3 protein. Among about 95,000 distinct CDR3 sequences listed, about 66% were seen once. Sequenced material: sorted CD4+, CD8+, or CD8+CD57+ T cells (not recorded which) from PBMCs. These receptors were taken from a human donor with aplastic anemia. Both conserved end residues are part of each CDR3. The order of the fields is CDR3 protein, CDR3 DNA, clone size, D gene, J gene, V gene. D genes are given only for firm matches. Rows give clone size only sometimes, using once, few, many, or a class for an expanded clone.

cdr3_aa: CASSGRAEFFGYTF
cdr3_nt: TGTGCCAGTTCTGGTCGCGCCGAGTTTTTTGGCTACACCTTC
clone_size: .
d_call: .
j_call: TRBJ1-2
v_call: TRBV5-4

cdr3_aa: CASSAAGGEYNEQFF
cdr3_nt: TGTGCCAGCAGTGCCGCAGGGGGCGAATACAATGAGCAGTTCTTC
clone_size: many
d_call: TRBD1
j_call: TRBJ2-1
v_call: TRBV6-4

cdr3_aa: CASSASGGTGWRTEAFF
cdr3_nt: TGTGCCAGCAGCGCCTCAGGCGGGACAGGGTGGAGAACTGAAGCTTTCTTT
clone_size: .
d_call: TRBD1
j_call: TRBJ1-1
v_call: TRBV9

cdr3_aa: CASIRGGSYNEQFF
cdr3_nt: TGTGCCAGCATCCGGGGGGGCTCCTACAATGAGCAGTTCTTC
clone_size: .
d_call: TRBD2
j_call: TRBJ2-1
v_call: TRBV11-1

cdr3_aa: CASSIYGVQETEAFF
cdr3_nt: TGTGCCAGTAGTATATACGGAGTACAGGAAACTGAAGCTTTCTTT
clone_size: .
d_call: .
j_call: TRBJ1-1
v_call: TRBV19

cdr3_aa: CASSVDSGGNEQFF
cdr3_nt: TGTGCCAGCAGCGTAGATTCAGGGGGCAATGAGCAGTTCTTC
clone_size: .
d_call: TRBD1
j_call: TRBJ2-1
v_call: TRBV9

cdr3_aa: CASSHAPRDTEAFF
cdr3_nt: TGTGCCAGCAGTCATGCACCAAGAGACACTGAAGCTTTCTTT
clone_size: many
d_call: .
j_call: TRBJ1-1
v_call: TRBV7-9

cdr3_aa: CASSVSGGNTIYF
cdr3_nt: TGCGCCAGCAGTGTCTCAGGGGGAAACACCATATATTTT
clone_size: .
d_call: .
j_call: TRBJ1-3
v_call: TRBV10-2

cdr3_aa: CAGSISGANVLTF
cdr3_nt: TGTGCTGGTAGCATCTCTGGGGCCAACGTCCTGACTTTC
clone_size: .
d_call: .
j_call: TRBJ2-6
v_call: TRBV19

cdr3_aa: CASSIGASPLHF
cdr3_nt: TGTGCCAGTAGTATTGGGGCATCACCCCTCCACTTT
clone_size: few
d_call: .
j_call: TRBJ1-6
v_call: TRBV19

cdr3_aa: CAITGTDYNEQFF
cdr3_nt: TGTGCCATCACTGGGACTGACTACAATGAGCAGTTCTTC
clone_size: .
d_call: .
j_call: TRBJ2-1
v_call: TRBV10-3

cdr3_aa: CATSNGQGLTEAFF
cdr3_nt: TGTGCCACCAGCAACGGACAGGGCTTAACTGAAGCTTTCTTT
clone_size: .
d_call: TRBD1
j_call: TRBJ1-1
v_call: TRBV15

cdr3_aa: CSVVGGQGSYEQYF
cdr3_nt: TGCAGCGTTGTAGGGGGACAGGGTTCCTACGAGCAGTACTTC
clone_size: .
d_call: TRBD1
j_call: TRBJ2-7
v_call: TRBV29-1

cdr3_aa: CSARDLMGERVPQHF
cdr3_nt: TGCAGTGCTAGAGATTTGATGGGGGAGAGGGTGCCCCAGCATTTT
clone_size: many
d_call: .
j_call: TRBJ1-5
v_call: TRBV20-1

cdr3_aa: CATSDSSGYGYTF
cdr3_nt: TGTGCCACCAGTGATTCTAGTGGATATGGCTACACCTTC
clone_size: .
d_call: .
j_call: TRBJ1-2
v_call: TRBV24-1

cdr3_aa: CASSYSLGQDEQFF
cdr3_nt: TGTGCCAGCAGTTATTCCTTGGGTCAGGATGAGCAGTTCTTC
clone_size: .
d_call: .
j_call: TRBJ2-1
v_call: TRBV6-5

cdr3_aa: CASKQTGGSTDTQYF
cdr3_nt: TGTGCCAGCAAGCAGACAGGGGGCAGCACAGATACGCAGTATTTT
clone_size: .
d_call: TRBD1
j_call: TRBJ2-3
v_call: TRBV2

cdr3_aa: CASSWRQGGETQYF
cdr3_nt: TGTGCCAGCAGCTGGCGACAGGGAGGGGAGACCCAGTACTTC
clone_size: .
d_call: .
j_call: TRBJ2-5
v_call: TRBV2

cdr3_aa: CSVEGGDGYTF
cdr3_nt: TGCAGCGTTGAAGGGGGAGATGGCTACACCTTC
clone_size: .
d_call: .
j_call: TRBJ1-2
v_call: TRBV29-1

cdr3_aa: CATSREFGTATGELFF
cdr3_nt: TGTGCCACCAGCAGAGAATTCGGCACGGCAACCGGGGAGCTGTTTTTT
clone_size: .
d_call: .
j_call: TRBJ2-2
v_call: TRBV15

cdr3_aa: CAIRQGRVAGEQYF
cdr3_nt: TGTGCCATCAGACAGGGGCGAGTTGCGGGGGAGCAGTACTTC
clone_size: .
d_call: .
j_call: TRBJ2-7
v_call: TRBV10-3

cdr3_aa: CSARAGALTDTQYF
cdr3_nt: TGCAGTGCCCGAGCGGGGGCTCTCACAGATACGCAGTATTTT
clone_size: .
d_call: TRBD2
j_call: TRBJ2-3
v_call: TRBV20-1

cdr3_aa: CASSLGGTSGENEQFF
cdr3_nt: TGCGCCAGCAGCTTGGGCGGGACTAGCGGGGAGAATGAGCAGTTCTTC
clone_size: .
d_call: TRBD2
j_call: TRBJ2-1
v_call: TRBV5-1

cdr3_aa: CASSALDRTYNEQFF
cdr3_nt: TGTGCCAGCAGTGCCCTGGACAGGACCTACAATGAGCAGTTCTTC
clone_size: few
d_call: TRBD1
j_call: TRBJ2-1
v_call: TRBV7-8

cdr3_aa: CASSRDRVADTQYF
cdr3_nt: TGTGCCAGCAGCCGGGACAGGGTCGCGGATACGCAGTATTTT
clone_size: .
d_call: TRBD1
j_call: TRBJ2-3
v_call: TRBV7-6

cdr3_aa: CSASPDYEQYF
cdr3_nt: TGCAGTGCTAGTCCAGACTACGAGCAGTACTTC
clone_size: .
d_call: .
j_call: TRBJ2-7
v_call: TRBV20-1

cdr3_aa: CSAKTRVPDSPLHF
cdr3_nt: TGCAGTGCCAAAACCAGGGTTCCGGATTCACCCCTCCACTTT
clone_size: once
d_call: .
j_call: TRBJ1-6
v_call: TRBV20-1

cdr3_aa: CASSLDRTVPSYEQYF
cdr3_nt: TGCGCCAGCAGCTTGGACCGGACAGTGCCCTCCTACGAGCAGTACTTC
clone_size: .
d_call: .
j_call: TRBJ2-7
v_call: TRBV5-1

cdr3_aa: CASRTDSNNSPLHF
cdr3_nt: TGTGCCAGTAGGACGGACAGCAATAATTCACCCCTCCACTTT
clone_size: .
d_call: .
j_call: TRBJ1-6
v_call: TRBV19

cdr3_aa: CASNTAGGDGYGYTF
cdr3_nt: TGTGCCAGCAACACTGCAGGGGGCGACGGCTATGGCTACACCTTC
clone_size: .
d_call: TRBD1
j_call: TRBJ1-2
v_call: TRBV9

cdr3_aa: CSVLSGGNEQFF
cdr3_nt: TGCAGCGTTTTATCTGGGGGCAATGAGCAGTTCTTC
clone_size: .
d_call: .
j_call: TRBJ2-1
v_call: TRBV29-1

cdr3_aa: CSASGGQGVSYGYTF
cdr3_nt: TGCAGTGCTAGCGGTGGGCAGGGGGTCTCTTATGGCTACACCTTC
clone_size: .
d_call: TRBD1
j_call: TRBJ1-2
v_call: TRBV20-1

cdr3_aa: CASSPQYATGWNSPLHF
cdr3_nt: TGTGCCAGCAGTCCACAGTACGCGACAGGGTGGAATTCACCCCTCCACTTT
clone_size: many
d_call: TRBD1
j_call: TRBJ1-6
v_call: TRBV27

cdr3_aa: CASSSQGHEQYF
cdr3_nt: TGTGCCAGCAGCTCCCAGGGGCACGAGCAGTACTTC
clone_size: .
d_call: .
j_call: TRBJ2-7
v_call: TRBV7-8

cdr3_aa: CATSDSDKPFTDTQYF
cdr3_nt: TGTGCCACCAGTGATTCCGACAAGCCCTTCACAGATACGCAGTATTTT
clone_size: .
d_call: .
j_call: TRBJ2-3
v_call: TRBV24-1

cdr3_aa: CASSLGQGADSSNQPQHF
cdr3_nt: TGTGCCAGCAGCTTAGGGCAGGGGGCCGACTCGAGCAATCAGCCCCAGCATTTT
clone_size: .
d_call: TRBD1
j_call: TRBJ1-5
v_call: TRBV7-8

cdr3_aa: CASSFPTGLPLQETQYF
cdr3_nt: TGTGCCAGCAGCTTCCCTACGGGACTACCCCTACAAGAGACCCAGTACTTC
clone_size: many
d_call: TRBD2
j_call: TRBJ2-5
v_call: TRBV5-8

cdr3_aa: CASTTQGTGLPLHF
cdr3_nt: TGCGCCAGCACCACACAGGGTACGGGACTACCCCTCCACTTT
clone_size: .
d_call: .
j_call: TRBJ1-6
v_call: TRBV10-2

cdr3_aa: CATRRGETQYF
cdr3_nt: TGTGCCACCAGGAGGGGAGAGACCCAGTACTTC
clone_size: .
d_call: .
j_call: TRBJ2-5
v_call: TRBV24-1

cdr3_aa: CASRGQLNQPQHF
cdr3_nt: TGTGCCAGCAGAGGACAGCTAAATCAGCCCCAGCATTTT
clone_size: .
d_call: .
j_call: TRBJ1-5
v_call: TRBV12-3/TRBV12-4

cdr3_aa: CAISDRTDSPLHF
cdr3_nt: TGTGCCATCAGTGACCGGACAGATTCACCCCTCCACTTT
clone_size: .
d_call: .
j_call: TRBJ1-6
v_call: TRBV10-3

cdr3_aa: CASSPVGTAIYTF
cdr3_nt: TGCGCCAGCAGCCCCGTTGGGACAGCGATTTACACCTTC
clone_size: .
d_call: TRBD1
j_call: TRBJ1-2
v_call: TRBV4-1

cdr3_aa: CASSLGTGTNSPLHF
cdr3_nt: TGTGCCAGCAGCTTAGGGACAGGGACAAATTCACCCCTCCACTTT
clone_size: .
d_call: TRBD1
j_call: TRBJ1-6
v_call: TRBV7-2

cdr3_aa: CASKMDSLAANTGELFF
cdr3_nt: TGTGCCAGTAAGATGGACAGTTTAGCCGCGAACACCGGGGAGCTGTTTTTT
clone_size: .
d_call: .
j_call: TRBJ2-2
v_call: TRBV19

cdr3_aa: CASSAAEPYEQYF
cdr3_nt: TGTGCCAGTTCGGCGGCTGAGCCCTACGAGCAGTACTTC
clone_size: .
d_call: .
j_call: TRBJ2-7
v_call: TRBV19

cdr3_aa: CASSTDRLQETQYF
cdr3_nt: TGTGCCAGTAGTACCGACAGGTTACAAGAGACCCAGTACTTC
clone_size: .
d_call: .
j_call: TRBJ2-5
v_call: TRBV19

cdr3_aa: CASQYQPQHF
cdr3_nt: TGCGCCAGCCAATATCAGCCCCAGCATTTT
clone_size: few
d_call: .
j_call: TRBJ1-5
v_call: TRBV10-2

cdr3_aa: CASSEGIGGSDTQYF
cdr3_nt: TGTGCCAGCAGTGAAGGGATCGGGGGCTCAGATACGCAGTATTTT
clone_size: many
d_call: .
j_call: TRBJ2-3
v_call: TRBV6-1

cdr3_aa: CSAREGPIQETQYF
cdr3_nt: TGCAGTGCTAGAGAGGGGCCAATCCAAGAGACCCAGTACTTC
clone_size: .
d_call: .
j_call: TRBJ2-5
v_call: TRBV20-1

cdr3_aa: CASSSPGRSNTEAFF
cdr3_nt: TGTGCCAGCAGCTCGCCGGGACGGTCGAACACTGAAGCTTTCTTT
clone_size: once
d_call: .
j_call: TRBJ1-1
v_call: TRBV7-9

cdr3_aa: CASSKHGVNTEAFF
cdr3_nt: TGTGCCAGTAGTAAGCACGGGGTGAACACTGAAGCTTTCTTT
clone_size: .
d_call: .
j_call: TRBJ1-1
v_call: TRBV19